The clone carrying this T cell receptor (beta chain) was counted ten times or more. Its antigen is still unknown. The TCR beta CDR3 regions underwent amplification using RNA transcripts as the source. The HTBI primer set drove a first-round RT-PCR of the TCR CDR3. Via MiXCR, TCRdb re-called the multiplex PCR reads, giving one row per CDR3 protein. The table records 800,000 or so distinct CDR3 sequences, roughly 37% of them present only once. The sample belongs to a study of T cells in Graves' hyperthyroidism and ophthalmopathy. Looking at the study overall: Staff took peripheral blood when the initial diagnosis was made, before any treatment began.

Study-level points and caveats: Blood held most thyroid clonotypes expanded above 0.001 frequency.

The CDR3 consists of 13 residues. Deletions cut 4 bases from V and 2 bases from J, with 11 bases between. From germline, CDR1 is DFQATT and CDR2 SNEGSKA (reference sequence). An absence of ophthalmopathy progression within 18 months meant stable Graves' hyperthyroidism. The authors obtained PBMCs from 10 ml of fresh peripheral blood. Sequenced sample: blood. This chain connects TRBV20-1 to TRBJ1-1; no reliable D call. This clonotype was obtained from a man aged 18 to 30 with Graves' hyperthyroidism. This CDR3 reads CSATGRVNTEAFF. In DNA form, the CDR3 reads TGCAGTGCTACCGGACGGGTCAACACTGAAGCTTTCTTT.